This TCR beta chain was identified during a study of T cell responses to AZD1222 COVID-19 vaccine (dated by TCRdb to about 2021). As for the study more broadly: Because spike-specific TCR depth and breadth did not differ between the two schedules, AZD1222 recipients who got a second dose at roughly 4 weeks were pooled with those who got a second dose at roughly 12 weeks. TCR sequencing was performed for 230 to 250 trial participants, of whom around 210 were given two doses of AZD1222 and roughly 25 were given two doses of MenACWY control vaccine. Enrollment into the trials was organized by age into subgroups of 18-55, 56-69 and 70-plus years, and those subgroups contained approximately 150, 30 and 60 TCR-sequenced participants, respectively.

For this clone: No cognate antigen has been identified for it. No qualities accompany the bases; no much larger clone lies one base away.

Overall study results and their limits: Reportedly, almost half of the unique spike-specific TCRs recognized epitopes lying outside the regions that are mutated in the B.1.351 and B.1.1.7 variants. Spike-specific TCR breadth and depth rose significantly after two AZD1222 doses compared with day 0 and with MenACWY recipients. Most participants were white British and females outnumbered males, and the authors suggested that clonal diversity may have been underestimated. Because no day 14 peak-response samples were available, repertoires were characterized only after the peak T cell response. In the small 56-69-year group, the increase in depth fell short of significance, most likely because of low power. The vaccine-associated CD4 TCRs covered the entire spike protein, and the dominant responses fell in regions 160-218 and 743-854. Conclusions about previously exposed vaccinees are limited, since just a handful of AZD1222 recipients were seropositive for SARS-CoV-2 at baseline.

The CDR3 regions of human TCRbeta chains were analyzed by immunosequencing. The authors processed their data as follows. TCRs in the repertoires were matched against a reference library of SARS-CoV-2-specific TCRs that had been generated with the MIRA antigen-specificity platform. Breadth meant the fraction of unique TCRs that were SARS-CoV-2-associated, whereas depth meant the fraction of total T cells that were SARS-CoV-2-associated. Using the MIRA data, each spike-specific TCR was assigned both to the spike region to which the TCR was reactive and to a CD4 or CD8 class. Log10-transformed breadth and depth values were compared by one-way ANOVA with Sidak's multiple comparisons tests. The table comes from immuneACCESS by way of TCRdb, which keeps in-frame sequences with V and J called. Part of the clones is missing from these tables; in studies checked, under half for an unresolved V gene and the rest for unknown reasons. The D gene and trimming were derived from the DNA, and the V and J assignments and clone size from that table. The sample includes some 90,000 clones, with about 85% observed a single time. Of the sample, approximately 1.4% falls within the top ten clones.

The sample's time point label is to be understood as: baseline before first vaccination. Vaccinee samples were obtained from the UK trials COV001 and COV002, which included a single-blind randomized controlled phase 2/3 trial of AZD1222 (ChAdOx1 nCoV-19) in healthy adults. Trial participant PBMC samples were collected at day 0 and day 28 after the second dose for TCRbeta chain sequencing. Sequenced material: peripheral blood, taken on day 0 of AZD1222 vaccination. This clonotype was obtained from an adult in good health.

CDR3 region: CASSWGQGDGKLFF. The sequence in DNA is TGTGCCAGCAGTTGGGGACAGGGAGACGGAAAACTGTTTTTT. The rearrangement combines TRBV7-8 with TRBJ1-4; 9 nucleotides in the junction match TRBD1. CDR1 and CDR2 are drawn from the germline V gene: SGHVS, FQNEAQ. Reading from cysteine to phenylalanine, the CDR3 counts 14 amino acids. Just CDR3 DNA is preserved here, 42 bases in frame from base 1. Trimming accounts for 6 bases at V and 10 bases at J, while the number of junction bases matched to no gene is 9.